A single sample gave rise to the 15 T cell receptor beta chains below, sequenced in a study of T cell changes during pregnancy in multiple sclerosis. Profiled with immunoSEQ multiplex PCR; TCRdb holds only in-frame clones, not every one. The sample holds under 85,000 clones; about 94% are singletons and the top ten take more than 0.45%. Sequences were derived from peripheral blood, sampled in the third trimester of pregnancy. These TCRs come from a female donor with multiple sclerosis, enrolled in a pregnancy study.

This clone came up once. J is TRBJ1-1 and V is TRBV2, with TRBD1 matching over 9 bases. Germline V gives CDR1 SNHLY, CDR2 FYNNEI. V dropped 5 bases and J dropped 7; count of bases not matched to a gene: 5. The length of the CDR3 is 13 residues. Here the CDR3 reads CASSWDRAIEAFF. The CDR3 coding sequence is TGTGCCAGCAGTTGGGACAGGGCCATTGAAGCTTTCTTT.

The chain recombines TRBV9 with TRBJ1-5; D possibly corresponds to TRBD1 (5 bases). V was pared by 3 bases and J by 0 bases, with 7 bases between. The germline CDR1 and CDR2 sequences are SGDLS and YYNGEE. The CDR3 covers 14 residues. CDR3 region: CASSETDSNQPQHF. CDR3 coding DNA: TGTGCCAGCAGCGAGACAGATAGCAATCAGCCCCAGCATTTT.

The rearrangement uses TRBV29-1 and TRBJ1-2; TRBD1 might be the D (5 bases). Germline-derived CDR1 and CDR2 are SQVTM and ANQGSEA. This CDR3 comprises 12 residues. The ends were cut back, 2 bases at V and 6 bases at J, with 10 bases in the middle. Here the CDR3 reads CSVESGANGYTF. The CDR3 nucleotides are TGCAGCGTTGAAAGCGGGGCAAATGGCTACACCTTC.

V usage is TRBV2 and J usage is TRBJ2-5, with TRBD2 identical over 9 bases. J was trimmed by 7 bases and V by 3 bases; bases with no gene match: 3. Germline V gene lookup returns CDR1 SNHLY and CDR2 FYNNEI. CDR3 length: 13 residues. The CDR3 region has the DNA TGTGCCAGCAGTGAGGGACTAGCAGGGACCCAGTACTTC. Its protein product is CASSEGLAGTQYF.

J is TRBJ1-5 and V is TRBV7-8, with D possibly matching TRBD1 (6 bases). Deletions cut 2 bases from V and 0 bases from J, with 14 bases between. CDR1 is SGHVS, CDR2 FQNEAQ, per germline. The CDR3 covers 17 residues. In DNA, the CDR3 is TGTGCCAGCAGCTTAAACCGGGACACCCGTAGCAATCAGCCCCAGCATTTT. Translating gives CASSLNRDTRSNQPQHF. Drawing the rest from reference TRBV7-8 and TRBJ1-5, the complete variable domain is GAGVSQSPRYKVAKRGQDVALRCDPISGHVSLFWYQQALGQGPEFLTYFQNEAQLDKSGLPSDRFFAERPEGSVSTLKIQRTQQEDSAVYLCASSLNRDTRSNQPQHFGDGTRLSIL.

The CDR3 region has the DNA TGTGCCAGCAGCTTAGTAGCGGGGGGGTCCTCTGGGGCCAACGTCCTGACTTTC. Residues: CASSLVAGGSSGANVLTF. The chain couples TRBV7-6 to TRBJ2-6; TRBD2 agrees at 11 bases. Per the germline V gene, CDR1 is SGHVS and CDR2 is FNYEAQ. The CDR3 has 18 amino acids. Losses at the gene ends were 1 base for V and 0 bases for J; bases not matched to a gene: 2. Based on the CDR3 plus reference TRBV7-6 and TRBJ2-6, the full variable domain is GAGVSQSPRYKVTKRGQDVALRCDPISGHVSLYWYRQALGQGPEFLTYFNYEAQQDKSGLPNDRFSAERPEGSISTLTIQRTEQRDSAMYRCASSLVAGGSSGANVLTFGAGSRLTVL.

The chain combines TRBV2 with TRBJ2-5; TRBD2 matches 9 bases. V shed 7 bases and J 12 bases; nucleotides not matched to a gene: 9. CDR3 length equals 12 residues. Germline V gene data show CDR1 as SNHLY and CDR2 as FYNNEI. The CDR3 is CASTGLANYKYF. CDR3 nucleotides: TGTGCCAGCACCGGACTAGCGAATTATAAGTACTTC.

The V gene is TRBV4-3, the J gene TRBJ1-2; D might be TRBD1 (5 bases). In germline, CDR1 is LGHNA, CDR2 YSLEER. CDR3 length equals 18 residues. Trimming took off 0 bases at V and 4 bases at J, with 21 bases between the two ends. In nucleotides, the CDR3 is TGCGCCAGCAGCCAAGATCGCCCTGCCGGGGGGTTTTCCTATGGCTACACCTTC. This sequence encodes CASSQDRPAGGFSYGYTF.

The CDR3 nucleotides read TGCAGCGACAGACAGGGGAATGGCTACACCTTC. This sequence encodes CSDRQGNGYTF. V gene TRBV29-1 combines with J gene TRBJ1-2, with 8 bases lining up with TRBD1. Germline CDR1 is SQVTM and CDR2 is ANQGSEA. The CDR3 is 11 residues long. Trimming cost V 7 bases and J 6 bases; bases outside gene matches: 4.

The CDR3 reads CASSLGHSIKGNQPQHF. The CDR3 DNA reads as TGCGCCAGCAGCTTGGGGCACAGTATTAAGGGCAATCAGCCCCAGCATTTT. This chain links TRBV5-1 with TRBJ1-5; D is uncertain. The V end lost 0 bases, the J end lost 2 bases, and 15 bases lay between the germline ends. Germline CDR1 and CDR2: SGHRS and YFSETQ. The CDR3 runs 17 residues. Full variable domain (rest looked up from reference TRBV5-1 and TRBJ1-5): KAGVTQTPRYLIKTRGQQVTLSCSPISGHRSVSWYQQTPGQGLQFLFEYFSETQRNKGNFPGRFSGRQFSNSRSEMNVSTLELGDSALYLCASSLGHSIKGNQPQHFGDGTRLSIL.

This chain's CDR3 is CASSLDRGQTEAFF. DNA of the CDR3: TGTGCCAGCAGTCTCGACAGGGGGCAAACTGAAGCTTTCTTT. The rearrangement uses TRBV6-1 and TRBJ1-1, with 10 bases matching TRBD1. Unmatched junction bases numbered 5, after V lost 5 bases and J lost 5 bases. This CDR3 comprises 14 residues. Per the germline V gene, CDR1 is MNHNS and CDR2 is SASEGT.

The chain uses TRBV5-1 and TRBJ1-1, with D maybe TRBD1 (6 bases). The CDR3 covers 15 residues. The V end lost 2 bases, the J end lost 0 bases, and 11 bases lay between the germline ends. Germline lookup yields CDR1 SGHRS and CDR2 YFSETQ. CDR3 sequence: CASSFGDNLNTEAFF. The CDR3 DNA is TGCGCCAGCAGCTTTGGGGACAATTTGAACACTGAAGCTTTCTTT.

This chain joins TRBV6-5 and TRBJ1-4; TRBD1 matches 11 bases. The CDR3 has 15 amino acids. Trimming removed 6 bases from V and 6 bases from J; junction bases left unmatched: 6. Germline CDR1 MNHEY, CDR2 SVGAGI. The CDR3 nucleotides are TGTGCCAGCAGGAGGGACAGGGGGAGCTATGAAAAACTGTTTTTT. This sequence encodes CASRRDRGSYEKLFF.

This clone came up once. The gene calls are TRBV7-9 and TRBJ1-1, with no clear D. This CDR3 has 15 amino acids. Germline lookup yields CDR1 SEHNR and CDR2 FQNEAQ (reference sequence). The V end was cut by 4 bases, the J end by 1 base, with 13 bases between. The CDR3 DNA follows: TGTGCCAGCAGCTCCGCGCTTGCGGGGAACACTGAAGCTTTCTTT. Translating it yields CASSSALAGNTEAFF.

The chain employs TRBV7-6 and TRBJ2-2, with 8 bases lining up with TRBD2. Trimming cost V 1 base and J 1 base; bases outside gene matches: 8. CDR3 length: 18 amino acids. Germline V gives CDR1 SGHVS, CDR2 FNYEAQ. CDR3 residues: CASSLVPAGAENTGELFF. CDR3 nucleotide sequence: TGTGCCAGCAGCTTAGTCCCAGCGGGGGCCGAGAACACCGGGGAGCTGTTTTTT.